The T cell receptor (beta chain) under discussion was sequenced for a study of blood T cell repertoires in COVID-19. Study-level information: T cells, B-cell-depleted T cells, or PBMCs supplied cDNA or gDNA.

The CDR3 contains 14 residues. Germline CDR1 and CDR2: LGHDT and YNNKEL (reference sequence). With V trimmed by 8 bases and J by 3 bases, 8 bases remained unmatched. Methods used by the authors: Amplification of reference gene primers was used by the study to estimate nucleated cell counts. Clones were sequenced by immunoSEQ multiplex PCR, and TCRdb holds only the in-frame ones, with some missing. V and J calls and clone size are as listed in that table; D and trimming were resolved from the DNA. The sample holds 300,000 or so clones, approximately 85% seen once. The source material was peripheral blood. The J gene is TRBJ2-5, the V gene TRBV3-1 (or the pseudogene TRBV3-2); 8 bases match TRBD2. The receptor's source is a woman aged 50 to 60 with acute or convalescent COVID-19. DNA of the CDR3: TGTGCCAGCGGAGACGGGACTAGGGAAGAGACCCAGTACTTC. Its translation: CASGDGTREETQYF.